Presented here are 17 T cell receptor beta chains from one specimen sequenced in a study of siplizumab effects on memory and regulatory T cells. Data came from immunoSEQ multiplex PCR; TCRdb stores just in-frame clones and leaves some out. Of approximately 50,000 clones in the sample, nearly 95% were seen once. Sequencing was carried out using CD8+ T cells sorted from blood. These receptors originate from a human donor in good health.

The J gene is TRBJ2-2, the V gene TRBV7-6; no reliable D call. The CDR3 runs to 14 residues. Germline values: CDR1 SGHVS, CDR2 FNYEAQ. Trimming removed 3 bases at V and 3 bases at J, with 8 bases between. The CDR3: CASSLTPDTGELFF. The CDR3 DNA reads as TGTGCCAGCAGCTTGACACCCGACACCGGGGAGCTGTTTTTT.

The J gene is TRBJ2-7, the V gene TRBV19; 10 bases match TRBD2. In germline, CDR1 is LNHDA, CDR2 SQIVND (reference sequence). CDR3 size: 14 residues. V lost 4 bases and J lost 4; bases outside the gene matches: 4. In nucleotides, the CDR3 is TGTGCCAGTAGTACAACTAGCGGGATGTACGAGCAGTACTTC. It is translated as CASSTTSGMYEQYF.

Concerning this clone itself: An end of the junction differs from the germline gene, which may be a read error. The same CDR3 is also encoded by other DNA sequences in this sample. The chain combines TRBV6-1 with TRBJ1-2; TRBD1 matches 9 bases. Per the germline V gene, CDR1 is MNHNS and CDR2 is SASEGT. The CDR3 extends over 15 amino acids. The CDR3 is CASSVGDRVNYGYTF. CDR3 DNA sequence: TGCGCCAGCAGTGTAGGGGACAGGGTAAACTATGGCTACACCTTC.

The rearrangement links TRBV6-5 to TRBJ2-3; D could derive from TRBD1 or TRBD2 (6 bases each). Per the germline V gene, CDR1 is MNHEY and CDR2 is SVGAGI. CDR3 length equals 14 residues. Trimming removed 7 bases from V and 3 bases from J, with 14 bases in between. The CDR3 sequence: CASTQRGRTDTQYF. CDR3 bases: TGTGCCAGCACTCAAAGGGGGAGGACAGATACGCAGTATTTT.

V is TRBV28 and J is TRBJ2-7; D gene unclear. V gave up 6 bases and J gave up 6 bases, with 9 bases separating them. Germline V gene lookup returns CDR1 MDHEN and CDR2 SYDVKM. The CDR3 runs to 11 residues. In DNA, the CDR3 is TGTGCCAGCAGCTCAAATACCGAGCAGTACTTC. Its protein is CASSSNTEQYF.

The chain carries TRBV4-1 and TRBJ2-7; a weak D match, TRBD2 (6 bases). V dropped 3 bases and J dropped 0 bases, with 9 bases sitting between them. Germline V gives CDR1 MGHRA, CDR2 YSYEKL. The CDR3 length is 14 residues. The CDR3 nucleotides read TGCGCCAGCAGCCATCACGGGGGCTCCTACGAGCAGTACTTC. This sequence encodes CASSHHGGSYEQYF.

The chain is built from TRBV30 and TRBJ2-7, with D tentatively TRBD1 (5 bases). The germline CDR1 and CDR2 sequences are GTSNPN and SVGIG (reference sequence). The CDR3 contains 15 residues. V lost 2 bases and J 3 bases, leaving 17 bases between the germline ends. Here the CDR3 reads CAWSIGATINYEQYF. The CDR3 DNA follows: TGTGCCTGGAGTATAGGGGCCACGATAAACTACGAGCAGTACTTC.

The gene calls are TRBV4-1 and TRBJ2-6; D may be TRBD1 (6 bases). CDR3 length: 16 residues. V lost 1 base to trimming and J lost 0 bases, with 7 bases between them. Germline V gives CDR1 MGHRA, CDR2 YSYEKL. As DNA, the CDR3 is TGCGCCAGCAGCCAAGTAGGGGGCTCTGGGGCCAACGTCCTGACTTTC. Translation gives CASSQVGGSGANVLTF.

Written as DNA, the CDR3 is TGTGCCAGCACCTACTCCACCGGGACAGGGGCCGAGCAGTACTTC. Translation gives CASTYSTGTGAEQYF. V and J are TRBV28 and TRBJ2-7, with TRBD1 identical over 10 bases. CDR1 and CDR2 from the germline V gene are MDHEN and SYDVKM. The J segment lost 6 bases and the V segment lost 7 bases, leaving 12 bases of the junction unmatched. This CDR3 region has 15 residues.

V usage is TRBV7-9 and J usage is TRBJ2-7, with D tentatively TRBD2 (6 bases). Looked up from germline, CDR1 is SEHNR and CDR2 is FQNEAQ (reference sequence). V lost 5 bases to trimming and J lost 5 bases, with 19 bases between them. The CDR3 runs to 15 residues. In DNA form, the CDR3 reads TGTGCCAGCAGCCCCGAATTGGCGGGGAGCGACGAGCAGTACTTC. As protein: CASSPELAGSDEQYF.

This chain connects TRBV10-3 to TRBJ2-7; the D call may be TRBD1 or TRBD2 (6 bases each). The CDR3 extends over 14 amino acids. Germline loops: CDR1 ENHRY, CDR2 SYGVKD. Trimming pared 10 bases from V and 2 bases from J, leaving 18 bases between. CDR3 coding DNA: TGTGCCACCGAAGGGGGGACGGCGACCTACGAGCAGTACTTC. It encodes CATEGGTATYEQYF.

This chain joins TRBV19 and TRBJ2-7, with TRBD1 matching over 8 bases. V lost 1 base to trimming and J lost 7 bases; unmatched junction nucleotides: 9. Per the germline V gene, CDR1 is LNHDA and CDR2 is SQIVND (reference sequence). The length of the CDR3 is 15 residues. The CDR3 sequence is CASSIVMQGATEQYF. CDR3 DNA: TGTGCCAGTAGTATAGTGATGCAGGGGGCGACGGAGCAGTACTTC.

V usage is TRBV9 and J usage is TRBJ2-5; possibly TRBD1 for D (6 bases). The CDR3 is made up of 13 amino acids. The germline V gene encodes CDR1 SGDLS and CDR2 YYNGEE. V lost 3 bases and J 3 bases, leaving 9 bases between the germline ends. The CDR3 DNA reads TGTGCCAGCAGCGCGTGGACAGAAGAGACCCAGTACTTC. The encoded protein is CASSAWTEETQYF.

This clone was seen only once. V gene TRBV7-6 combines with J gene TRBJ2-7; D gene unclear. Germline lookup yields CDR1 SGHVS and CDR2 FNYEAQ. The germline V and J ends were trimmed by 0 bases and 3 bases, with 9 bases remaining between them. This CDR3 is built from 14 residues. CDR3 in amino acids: CASSLATMSYEQYF. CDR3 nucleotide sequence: TGTGCCAGCAGCTTAGCGACAATGAGCTACGAGCAGTACTTC. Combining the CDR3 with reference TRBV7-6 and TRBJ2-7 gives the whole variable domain GAGVSQSPRYKVTKRGQDVALRCDPISGHVSLYWYRQALGQGPEFLTYFNYEAQQDKSGLPNDRFSAERPEGSISTLTIQRTEQRDSAMYRCASSLATMSYEQYFGPGTRLTVT.

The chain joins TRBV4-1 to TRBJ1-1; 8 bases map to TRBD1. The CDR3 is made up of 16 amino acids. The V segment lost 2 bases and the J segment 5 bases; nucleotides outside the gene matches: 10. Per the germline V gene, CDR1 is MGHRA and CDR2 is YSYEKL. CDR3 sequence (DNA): TGCGCCAGCAGCCAACAAGTTCAGGGGGCGATTACTGAAGCTTTCTTT. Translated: CASSQQVQGAITEAFF.

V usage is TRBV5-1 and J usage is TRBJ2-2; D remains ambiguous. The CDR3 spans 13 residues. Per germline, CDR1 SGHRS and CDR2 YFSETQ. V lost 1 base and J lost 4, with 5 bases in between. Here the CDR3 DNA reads TGCGCCAGCAGCTTGAAATCCACCGGGGAGCTGTTTTTT. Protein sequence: CASSLKSTGELFF.

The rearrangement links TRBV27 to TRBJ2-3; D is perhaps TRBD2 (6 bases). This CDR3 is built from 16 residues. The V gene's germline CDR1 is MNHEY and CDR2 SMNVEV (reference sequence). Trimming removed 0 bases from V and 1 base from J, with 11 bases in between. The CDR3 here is CASSLSMASGTDTQYF. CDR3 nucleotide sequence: TGTGCCAGCAGTTTATCGATGGCTAGCGGCACAGATACGCAGTATTTT.